The clone carrying this TCR beta chain was recorded once. Its antigen is unidentified. This sample includes further DNA sequences coding for the same CDR3. This sample is drawn from a study of shared clonotypes between healthy human individuals. Study-level points and caveats: The study generally estimated greater richness for naive than memory subsets. Incomplete sequencing of sorted subsets was indicated by rarefaction despite large depth.

The naive CD8 subset, CD45RO-negative cells positively selected for CCR7, excluded terminally differentiated effector memory CD45RA+ cells. This CDR3 has 13 residues. Germline CDR1 and CDR2: MDHEN and SYDVKM. With 6 bases removed from V and 0 bases from J, the gap between germline ends came to 8 bases. Assay used: immunoSEQ multiplex PCR; TCRdb lists only in-frame clones, some missing. The sample includes about 590,000 clones, roughly 96% of them seen just once. The clonotype was recovered from a woman in her 30s in good health. The chain links TRBV28 to TRBJ1-1; no reliable D call. The sample comprised naive CD8+ T cells sorted from blood. Here the CDR3 reads CASSFRMNTEAFF. CDR3 nucleotide sequence: TGTGCCAGCAGCTTCCGAATGAACACTGAAGCTTTCTTT.